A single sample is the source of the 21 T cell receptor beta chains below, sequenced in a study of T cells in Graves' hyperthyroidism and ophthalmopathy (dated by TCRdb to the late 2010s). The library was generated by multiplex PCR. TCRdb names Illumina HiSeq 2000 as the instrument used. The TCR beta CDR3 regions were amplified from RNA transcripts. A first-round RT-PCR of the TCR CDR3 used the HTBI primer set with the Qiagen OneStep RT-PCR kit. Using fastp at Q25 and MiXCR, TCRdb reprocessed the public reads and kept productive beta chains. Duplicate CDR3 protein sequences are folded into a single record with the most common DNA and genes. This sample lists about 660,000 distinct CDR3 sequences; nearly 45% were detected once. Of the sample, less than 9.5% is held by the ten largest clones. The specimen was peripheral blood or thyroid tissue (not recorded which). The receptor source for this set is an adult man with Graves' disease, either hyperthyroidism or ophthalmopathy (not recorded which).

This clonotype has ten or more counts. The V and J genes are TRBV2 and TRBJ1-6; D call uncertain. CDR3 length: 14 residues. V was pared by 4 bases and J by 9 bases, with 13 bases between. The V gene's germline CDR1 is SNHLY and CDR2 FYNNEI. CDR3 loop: CASSVGRPRSPLHF. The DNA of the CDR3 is TGTGCCAGCAGTGTCGGACGTCCCCGTTCACCCCTCCACTTT.

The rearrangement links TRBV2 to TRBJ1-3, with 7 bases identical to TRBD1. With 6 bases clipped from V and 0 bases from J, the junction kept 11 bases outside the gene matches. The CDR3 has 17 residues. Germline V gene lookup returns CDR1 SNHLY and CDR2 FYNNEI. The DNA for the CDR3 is TGTGCCAGCAGCCTACGCGGGGGACAGTTCTCTGGAAACACCATATATTTT. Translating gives CASSLRGGQFSGNTIYF.

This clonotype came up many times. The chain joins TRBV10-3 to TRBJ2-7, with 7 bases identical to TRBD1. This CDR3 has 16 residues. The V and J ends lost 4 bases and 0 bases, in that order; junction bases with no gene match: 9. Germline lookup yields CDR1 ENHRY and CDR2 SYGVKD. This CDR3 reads CAISGPKQGSSYEQYF. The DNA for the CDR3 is TGTGCCATCAGTGGACCTAAACAGGGGTCCTCCTACGAGCAGTACTTC.

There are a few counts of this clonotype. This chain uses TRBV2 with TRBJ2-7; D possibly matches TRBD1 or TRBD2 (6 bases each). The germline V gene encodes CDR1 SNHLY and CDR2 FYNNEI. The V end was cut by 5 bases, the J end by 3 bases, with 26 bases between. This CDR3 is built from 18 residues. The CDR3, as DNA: TGTGCCAGCAGTTTACTCCCCCATTCATACAGGGACTTCTACGAGCAGTACTTC. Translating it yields CASSLLPHSYRDFYEQYF.

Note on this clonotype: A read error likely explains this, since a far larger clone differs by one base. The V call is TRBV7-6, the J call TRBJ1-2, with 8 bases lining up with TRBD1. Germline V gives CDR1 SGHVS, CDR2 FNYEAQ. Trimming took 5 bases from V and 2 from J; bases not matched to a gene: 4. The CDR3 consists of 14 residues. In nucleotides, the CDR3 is TGTGCCAGCAGCCGGAGGACAGGGAACTATGGCTACACCTTC. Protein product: CASSRRTGNYGYTF.

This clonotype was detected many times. The DNA of the CDR3 is TGCAGCGTCGGGGACAGGCCCACTGAAGCTTTCTTT. It codes for CSVGDRPTEAFF. The V and J genes are TRBV29-1 and TRBJ1-1; the match to TRBD1 covers 8 bases. J was trimmed by 4 bases and V by 6 bases; bases with no gene match: 4. Looked up from germline, CDR1 is SQVTM and CDR2 is ANQGSEA. This CDR3 comprises 12 residues.

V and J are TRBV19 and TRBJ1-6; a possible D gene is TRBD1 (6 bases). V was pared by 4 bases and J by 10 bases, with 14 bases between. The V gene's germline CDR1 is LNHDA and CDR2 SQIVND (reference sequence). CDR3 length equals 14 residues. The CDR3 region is CASSTAGDGSPLHF. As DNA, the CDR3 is TGTGCCAGTAGTACCGCAGGGGATGGATCACCCCTCCACTTT.

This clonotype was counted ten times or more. The CDR3 DNA is TGTGCCGTAGGACGGACTAACTATGGCTACACCTTC. Translating gives CAVGRTNYGYTF. The genes are TRBV24-1 and TRBJ1-2; no clear D gene. Germline V CDR1 and CDR2: KGHDR, SFDVKD. This CDR3 is 12 amino acids long. V was shortened by 12 bases and J by 0 bases, with 10 bases between the two germline ends.

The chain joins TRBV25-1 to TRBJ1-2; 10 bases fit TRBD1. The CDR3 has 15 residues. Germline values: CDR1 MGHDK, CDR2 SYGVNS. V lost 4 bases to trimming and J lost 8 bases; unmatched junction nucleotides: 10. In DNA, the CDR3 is TGTGCCAGCAGTGCTAGAGAAGGACAGGGGGAAGGCTACACCTTC. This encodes CASSAREGQGEGYTF.

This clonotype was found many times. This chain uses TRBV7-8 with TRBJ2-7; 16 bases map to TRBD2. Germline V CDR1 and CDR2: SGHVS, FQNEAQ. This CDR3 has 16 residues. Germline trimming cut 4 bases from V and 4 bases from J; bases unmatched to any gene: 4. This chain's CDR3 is CASSWGTSGGVYEQYF. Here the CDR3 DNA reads TGTGCCAGCAGCTGGGGGACTAGCGGGGGGGTATACGAGCAGTACTTC.

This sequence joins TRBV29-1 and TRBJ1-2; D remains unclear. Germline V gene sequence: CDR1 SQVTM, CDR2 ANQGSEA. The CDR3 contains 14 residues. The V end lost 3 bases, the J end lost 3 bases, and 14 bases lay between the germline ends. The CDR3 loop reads CSVDGLGIYYGYTF. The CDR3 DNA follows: TGCAGCGTTGACGGATTGGGAATATACTATGGCTACACCTTC.

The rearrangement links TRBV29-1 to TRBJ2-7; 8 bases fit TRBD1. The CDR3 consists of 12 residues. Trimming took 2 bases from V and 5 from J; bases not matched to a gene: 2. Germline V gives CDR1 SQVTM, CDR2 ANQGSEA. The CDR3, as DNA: TGCAGCGTTGAATCAGGGGGCGACGAGCAGTACTTC. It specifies CSVESGGDEQYF.

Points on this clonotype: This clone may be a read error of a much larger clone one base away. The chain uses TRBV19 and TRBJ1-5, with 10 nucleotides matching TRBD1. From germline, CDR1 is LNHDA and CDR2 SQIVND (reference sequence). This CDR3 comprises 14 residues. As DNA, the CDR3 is TGTGTCAGTAGTCGGGACAGGGGAAGTGAGCCCCAGCATTTT. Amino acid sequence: CVSSRDRGSEPQHF.

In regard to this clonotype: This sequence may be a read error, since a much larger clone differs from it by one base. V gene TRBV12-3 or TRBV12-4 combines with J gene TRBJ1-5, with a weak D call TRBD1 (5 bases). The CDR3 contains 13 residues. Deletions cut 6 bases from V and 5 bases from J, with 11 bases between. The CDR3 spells CASRFGRDQPQHF. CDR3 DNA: TGTGCCAGCAGGTTCGGCAGGGATCAGCCCCAGCATTTT.

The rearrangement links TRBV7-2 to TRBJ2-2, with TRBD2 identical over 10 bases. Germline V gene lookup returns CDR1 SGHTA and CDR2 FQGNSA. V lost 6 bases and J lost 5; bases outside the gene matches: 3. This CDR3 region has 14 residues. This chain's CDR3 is CASSSSGSTGELFF. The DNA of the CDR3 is TGTGCCAGCAGTTCTAGCGGGAGTACCGGGGAGCTGTTTTTT.

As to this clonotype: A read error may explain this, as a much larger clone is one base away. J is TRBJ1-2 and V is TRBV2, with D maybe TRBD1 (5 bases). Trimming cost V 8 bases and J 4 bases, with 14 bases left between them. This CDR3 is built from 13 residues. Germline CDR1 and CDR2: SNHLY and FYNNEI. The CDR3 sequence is CASPRTTSYGYTF. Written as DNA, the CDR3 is TGTGCCAGCCCCCGGACAACCTCCTATGGCTACACCTTC.

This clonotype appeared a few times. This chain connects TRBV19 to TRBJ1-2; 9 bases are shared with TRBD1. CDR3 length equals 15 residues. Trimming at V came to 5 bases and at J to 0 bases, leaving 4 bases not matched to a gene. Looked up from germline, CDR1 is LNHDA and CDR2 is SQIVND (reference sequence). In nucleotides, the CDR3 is TGTGCCAGTAGTCCCGGGACAGGGACTAACTATGGCTACACCTTC. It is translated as CASSPGTGTNYGYTF.

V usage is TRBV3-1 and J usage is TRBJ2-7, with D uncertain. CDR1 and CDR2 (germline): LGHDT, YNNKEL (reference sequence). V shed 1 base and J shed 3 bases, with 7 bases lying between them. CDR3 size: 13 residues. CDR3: CASSQGIDYEQYF. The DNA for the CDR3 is TGTGCCAGCAGCCAAGGTATAGACTACGAGCAGTACTTC.

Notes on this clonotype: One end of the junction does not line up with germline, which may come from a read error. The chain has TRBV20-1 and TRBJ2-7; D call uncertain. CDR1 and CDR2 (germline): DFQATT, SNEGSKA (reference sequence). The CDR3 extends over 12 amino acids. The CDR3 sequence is CSAREAPYEQCF. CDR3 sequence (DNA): TGCAGTGCTAGAGAGGCACCCTACGAGCAGTGCTTC.

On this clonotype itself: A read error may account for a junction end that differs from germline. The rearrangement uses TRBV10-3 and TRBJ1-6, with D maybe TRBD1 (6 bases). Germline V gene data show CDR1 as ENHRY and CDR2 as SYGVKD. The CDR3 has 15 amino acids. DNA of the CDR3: TGTGCCAGCAGTGACGGAGACACCGGGGGCTCACCCCTCCACTTT. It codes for CASSDGDTGGSPLHF.

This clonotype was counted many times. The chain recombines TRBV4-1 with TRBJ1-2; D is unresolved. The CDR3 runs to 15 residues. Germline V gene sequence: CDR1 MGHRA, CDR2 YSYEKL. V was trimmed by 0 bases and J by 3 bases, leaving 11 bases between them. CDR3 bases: TGCGCCAGCAGCCAAGAGGCAGAGAGTTACTATGGCTACACCTTC. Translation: CASSQEAESYYGYTF.